The entry that follows covers one TCR beta chain sequence. Which antigen it targets is not known. Qualities for individual bases were not recorded, and no much larger clone is one base off. Germline trimming: 1 base from V, 9 bases from J; junction bases outside gene matches: 7. Taken from cysteine to phenylalanine, the CDR3 has 16 residues. CDR3 DNA only is kept here, 48 bases in frame from base 1. The germline V gene yields SGHTA for CDR1 and FQGNSA for CDR2. In the prospective study, participants were roughly 18 to 89 years old, resided in fewer than 25 geographic areas of the United States, and were enrolled through a virtual design. Cohort assignment in the prospective study relied on participant-reported clinical history from a screening survey and a study questionnaire. In the prospective study, mobile phlebotomists collected whole blood, serum and a nasopharyngeal or oropharyngeal swab from each participant. Participants in the prospective study had the option to provide additional blood draws and questionnaires over a roughly two-month period. Before DNA extraction, blood samples from the prospective study were shipped at room temperature or frozen.

The immunoSEQ Assay, a bias-controlled multiplex PCR, was used to amplify TCRbeta CDR3 regions from genomic DNA. The study's own analysis went as follows. The number of nucleated cells in each sample was estimated from the amplification of reference gene primers within the assay. To quantify the absolute abundance of each unique TCRbeta CDR3 rearrangement, sequence reads were collapsed and filtered. For each sample, productive Simpson clonality was calculated as the square root of Simpson's diversity index over productive rearrangements. Sourced from immuneACCESS, this table was stored by TCRdb with only in-frame sequences that have V and J called. A share of the clones is absent; for the studies checked, an unresolved V gene accounts for under half, and the remainder has no known explanation. The V and J calls and clone size were taken over from that table, and D and trimming were inferred from the DNA. The sample yields under 250,000 clones; approximately 85% were counted once. The top ten hold 9.1% of the sample.

These data come from a study of blood T cell repertoires in COVID-19 (dated by TCRdb to about 2020). General notes on the study: The collaborator samples originated in the United States, Italy and Spain and spanned the acute and convalescent phases of COVID-19. The material from the prospective study consisted of cDNA or gDNA derived from T cells, B-cell-depleted T cells, or PBMCs. Subjects who had been exposed to COVID-19, were actively infected with it, or had recovered from it provided the deeply sampled blood TCRbeta repertoires that made up the dataset. The repertoires were released in a freely available public database intended as a resource for research on the immune response to SARS-CoV-2. Samples were obtained from the ongoing ImmuneRACE study (first 160 participants) and from some 1,200 subjects provided by 6 global collaborators. A de-identified subject ID, COVID-19 status, age in years and sex were almost always included in the sample metadata. Where available, HLA class I and class II types were taken from metadata supplied by the sample provider and were not determined by assay-based typing.

Here is what the overall study found, with its caveats: The amount of clinical and demographic metadata varied by source and participant and was provided uncurated.

Sequencing was done on a sample of PBMCs or T cells enriched from blood (not recorded which). The chain uses TRBV7-2 and TRBJ1-6; TRBD1 matches 9 bases in the middle. This TCR was recovered from a woman aged 50 to 60 with acute COVID-19. The DNA sequence is given as TGTGCCAGCAGCTTAGGGGGACAGGGTGTTGGTTCACCCCTCCACTTT. It encodes CASSLGGQGVGSPLHF.